The rows below give T cell receptor beta chains drawn from one sample of a study of cytomegalovirus exposure and HLA in healthy donors. Here immunoSEQ multiplex PCR was the method, and the copy in TCRdb shows in-frame clones only, minus some. The data show more than 85,000 clones, around 72% seen once. The sequenced sample was PBMCs. These receptor sequences come from a male donor in good health and CMV-seronegative. Both conserved end residues are part of each CDR3. D genes are given only for firm matches. Some rows mark clone size as missing; the rest say once, few, many or name a class of expanded clone.

>TRBV28|.|TRBD1|TRBJ1-3
TGTGCCAGCAGTTTAGCAGGGGGTCGGGGAAACACCATATATTTT
CASSLAGGRGNTIYF
>TRBV10-2|.|.|TRBJ2-5
TGCGCCAGCAGCGGCGGAGTAGAGGTCGGGGAGACCCAGTACTTC
CASSGGVEVGETQYF
>TRBV2|.|.|TRBJ1-1
TGTGCCACGCGTCAGGGACTAGGGACTGAAGCTTTCTTT
CATRQGLGTEAFF
>TRBV10-2|.|TRBD2|TRBJ2-3
TGCGCCAGCACCCTGACTAGCGGGAGGGCCGGGCCAGATACGCAGTATTTT
CASTLTSGRAGPDTQYF
>TRBV28|.|.|TRBJ2-4
TGTGCCAGCAGTTTAAAGAGGGGGTTAAACATTCAGTACTTC
CASSLKRGLNIQYF
>TRBV11-2|.|.|TRBJ1-5
TGTGCCAGCAGCTTCAGTGGCGGGAGCAATCAGCCCCAGCATTTT
CASSFSGGSNQPQHF
>TRBV10-3|.|.|TRBJ2-3
TGTGCCATCAGTGAGTCCTCGTTAAACACAGATACGCAGTATTTT
CAISESSLNTDTQYF
>TRBV7-2|.|TRBD2|TRBJ2-5
TGTGCCAGCAGCTTAGCGGCGGGAGGAGGGGAGACCCAGTACTTC
CASSLAAGGGETQYF
>TRBV28|once|TRBD2|TRBJ2-5
TGTGCCAGCAGTTTATGGACTAGCGGGAGTAGCGAGACCCAGTACTTC
CASSLWTSGSSETQYF
>TRBV5-8|.|TRBD1|TRBJ2-5
TGTGCCAGCAGAGGACGGGACAGGCTAAAAGAGCAGTACTTC
CASRGRDRLKEQYF
>TRBV18|.|.|TRBJ2-1
TGTGCCAGCTCAACCGACAGGGCGGGGAATGAGCAGTTCTTC
CASSTDRAGNEQFF
>TRBV11-2|.|TRBD2|TRBJ2-1
TGTGCCAGCAGCCAACGACTAGCGGGAGAAGGTGTCGATGAGCAGTTCTTC
CASSQRLAGEGVDEQFF
>TRBV5-4|.|TRBD1|TRBJ2-7
TGTGCCAGCAGCTTACCGGGACAGGGGGCCTACGAGCAGTACTTC
CASSLPGQGAYEQYF
>TRBV6-1|.|TRBD2|TRBJ2-1
TGTGCCAGCAGTGTGTTAGCGGGATATGTAAATGAGCAGTTCTTC
CASSVLAGYVNEQFF
>TRBV19|.|.|TRBJ2-1
TGTGCCAGTAGGTGGAGGGCCGAGAACAATGAGCAGTTCTTC
CASRWRAENNEQFF
>TRBV28|.|TRBD1|TRBJ2-7
TGTGCCAGCAGCGCAACCGGGACAGGGTCCCACGAGCAGTACTTC
CASSATGTGSHEQYF